One and the same sample provided the 21 T cell receptor beta chains below, sequenced in a study of blood T cells in healthy people across ages. Together with a sample-barcoded 5' primer, a J-beta primer mix was included in a second PCR lasting roughly 6 to 12 cycles. One entry per CDR3 protein results from TCRdb running MiXCR on the 5' RACE reads. The sample has 1,800,000 or so distinct CDR3 sequences, around 40% seen once; the top ten hold 20% to 25%. Sequenced input: blood. These receptors were collected from a human donor in good health.

As to this clonotype: One end of the junction does not line up with germline, which may come from a read error. The gene calls are TRBV14 and TRBJ2-5, with D tentatively TRBD2 (5 bases). CDR1 SGHDN and CDR2 FVKESK come from the germline V gene. This CDR3 has 13 amino acids. The CDR3 DNA sequence: TGTGCCAGCAGCCCCAGACATGGGGAGATAGGTAACTTC. Translating gives CASSPRHGEIGNF.

The chain combines TRBV7-9 with TRBJ1-1; 7 bases align to TRBD1. Unmatched junction bases numbered 3, after V lost 1 base and J lost 1 base. Per the germline V gene, CDR1 is SEHNR and CDR2 is FQNEAQ (reference sequence). The CDR3 length is 15 residues. In DNA form, the CDR3 reads TGTGCCAGCAGCTTAGAACAGGGGCCGAACACTGAAGCTTTCTTT. It encodes CASSLEQGPNTEAFF. The full variable domain, with the rest looked up from reference TRBV7-9 and TRBJ1-1, is DTGVSQNPRHKITKRGQNVTFRCDPISEHNRLYWYRQTLGQGPEFLTYFQNEAQLEKSRLLSDRFSAERPKGSFSTLEIQRTEQGDSAMYLCASSLEQGPNTEAFFGQGTRLTVV.

The rearrangement joins TRBV14 to TRBJ1-2; the D gene is possibly TRBD1 (6 bases). V gave up 4 bases and J gave up 2 bases, with 17 bases separating them. This CDR3 comprises 16 residues. Germline CDR1 SGHDN, CDR2 FVKESK. The CDR3: CASSLLTGKGNYGYTF. The CDR3 bases are TGTGCCAGCAGCCTTCTTACAGGGAAGGGAAACTATGGCTACACCTTC.

This clonotype was observed a handful of times. V usage is TRBV27 and J usage is TRBJ2-1; possibly TRBD2 for D (6 bases). CDR1 is MNHEY, CDR2 SMNVEV, per germline (reference sequence). This CDR3 spans 13 amino acids. The ends were cut back, 6 bases at V and 5 bases at J, with 11 bases in the middle. Written as DNA, the CDR3 is TGTGCCAGCAGAAAACGGGGGAACAATGAGCAGTTCTTC. It is translated as CASRKRGNNEQFF.

This clonotype was recorded a few times. The J gene is TRBJ1-2, the V gene TRBV12-3 or TRBV12-4; TRBD1 might be the D (5 bases). The CDR3 sequence is 13 residues long. V lost 2 bases and J 7 bases, leaving 11 bases between the germline ends. The CDR3 reads CASSLPVGAGYTF. The CDR3 DNA reads TGTGCCAGCAGTTTACCCGTAGGGGCTGGCTACACCTTC.

The V call is TRBV4-3, the J call TRBJ2-2; D perhaps matches TRBD1 (5 bases). Per germline, CDR1 LGHNA and CDR2 YSLEER. The CDR3 extends over 17 amino acids. The ends were cut back, 3 bases at V and 7 bases at J, with 21 bases in the middle. CDR3 protein: CASSQESGYYQDGELFF. Here the CDR3 DNA reads TGCGCCAGCAGCCAGGAATCAGGGTATTATCAGGACGGGGAGCTGTTTTTT.

This chain joins TRBV10-3 and TRBJ1-2; 9 bases agree with TRBD1. The V gene's germline CDR1 is ENHRY and CDR2 SYGVKD. V shed 3 bases, J shed 2 bases, and the junction held 10 bases outside the gene matches. The CDR3 sequence is 17 residues long. For the CDR3, the DNA is TGTGCCATCAGTGATTCCCTACTACAGGGGGCGAACTATGGCTACACCTTC. Translation: CAISDSLLQGANYGYTF.

V gene TRBV6-5 combines with J gene TRBJ2-1; D is possibly TRBD1 (6 bases). This CDR3 has 13 amino acids. Trimming took 7 bases from V and 10 from J, leaving 17 bases between them. Germline V gene data show CDR1 as MNHEY and CDR2 as SVGAGI. This CDR3 is CASNQYSGTEQFF. The CDR3 DNA reads as TGTGCCAGCAACCAATACTCCGGGACAGAGCAGTTCTTC.

Comments on this clonotype: As the CDR3 is not closed by the conserved phenylalanine or tryptophan, this likely results from a read error. The rearrangement links TRBV7-2 to TRBJ1-1; D unresolved. The V end lost 3 bases, the J end lost 8 bases, and 13 bases lay between the germline ends. This CDR3 is 13 amino acids long. Germline CDR1 reads SGHTA; CDR2 reads FQGNSA. The CDR3, as DNA: TGTGCCAGCAGCTTTGTCCAGGATACGGAAGCTTTCTGT. Translating it yields CASSFVQDTEAFC.

The chain links TRBV4-3 to TRBJ2-1, with a tentative D call TRBD1 (6 bases). The CDR3 sequence is 15 residues long. The V and J ends lost 0 bases and 8 bases respectively, with 14 bases between them. CDR1 and CDR2 from the germline V gene are LGHNA and YSLEER. CDR3 bases: TGCGCCAGCAGCCAAGATAACCAGGGGATGTATGAGCAGTTCTTC. Protein sequence: CASSQDNQGMYEQFF.

The chain uses TRBV7-3 and TRBJ2-1; D is unclear. From germline, CDR1 is SGHTA and CDR2 FQGTGA. Deletions cut 5 bases from V and 8 bases from J, with 13 bases between. The CDR3 is 13 residues long. The CDR3 reads CASSNHRADEQFF. The DNA of the CDR3 is TGTGCCAGCAGCAACCATAGGGCCGATGAGCAGTTCTTC.

To note about this clonotype: One end of the junction is discordant with germline, which a read error may explain. The rearrangement links TRBV4-3 to TRBJ2-5; TRBD2 might be the D (5 bases). From germline, CDR1 is LGHNA and CDR2 YSLEER. CDR3 length: 17 amino acids. CDR3: CTSSQGLASALQGTQYF. CDR3 DNA sequence: TGCACCAGCAGCCAAGGACTCGCCTCCGCTCTACAAGGGACCCAGTACTTC.

The chain is built from TRBV12-3 or TRBV12-4 and TRBJ1-4; D is ambiguous. Deletions cut 3 bases from V and 3 bases from J, with 11 bases between. The CDR3 is 15 amino acids. CDR3: CASSFSAEANEKLFF. Here the CDR3 DNA reads TGTGCCAGCAGTTTCTCGGCGGAGGCTAATGAAAAACTGTTTTTT.

In DNA, the CDR3 is TGTGCCAGTAAAATAGGGGGTAACTCCTACAATGAGCAGTTCTTC. Translating it yields CASKIGGNSYNEQFF. V is TRBV19 and J is TRBJ2-1, with a tentative D call TRBD1 (6 bases). CDR1 is LNHDA, CDR2 SQIVND, per germline (reference sequence). The CDR3 extends over 15 amino acids. The V end lost 7 bases, the J end lost 0 bases, and 13 bases lay between the germline ends.

The gene calls are TRBV7-2 and TRBJ2-7; D remains ambiguous. CDR1 and CDR2 (germline): SGHTA, FQGNSA. This CDR3 is 14 amino acids long. The V and J ends lost 2 bases and 3 bases respectively, with 11 bases between them. CDR3 region: CASSLSMALYEQYF. The CDR3 nucleotides read TGTGCCAGCAGCTTATCAATGGCCCTCTACGAGCAGTACTTC.

The rearrangement joins TRBV19 to TRBJ2-7, with 10 bases that match TRBD2. Germline-derived CDR1 and CDR2 are LNHDA and SQIVND (reference sequence). J gave up 4 bases and V 5 bases, and 11 bases lay outside the gene matches. CDR3 size: 16 residues. CDR3: CASSPRGLAGEYEQYF. The CDR3 bases are TGTGCCAGTAGTCCCCGAGGGCTAGCGGGGGAATACGAGCAGTACTTC. Combining the CDR3 with reference TRBV19 and TRBJ2-7 gives the whole variable domain DGGITQSPKYLFRKEGQNVTLSCEQNLNHDAMYWYRQDPGQGLRLIYYSQIVNDFQKGDIAEGYSVSREKKESFPLTVTSAQKNPTAFYLCASSPRGLAGEYEQYFGPGTRLTVT.

This chain connects TRBV16 to TRBJ1-5; 7 nucleotides match TRBD1. V lost 4 bases, J lost 7 bases, and 7 bases stayed unmatched. The CDR3 spans 14 residues. CDR1 and CDR2 from the germline V gene are KGHSY and FQNENV. The CDR3, as DNA: TGTGCCAGCAGCCCTACAGGGGCGGAACAGCCCCAGCATTTT. This gives the protein CASSPTGAEQPQHF.

The sample holds a few counts of this clonotype. The gene calls are TRBV4-2 and TRBJ2-1; D remains ambiguous. CDR1 LGHNA and CDR2 YNFKEQ come from the germline V gene. CDR3 size: 16 residues. Trimming pared 4 bases from V and 5 bases from J, leaving 18 bases between. The CDR3 DNA follows: TGTGCCAGCAGCCGATTCATCGGGTCGAAAGACAATGAGCAGTTCTTC. This gives the protein CASSRFIGSKDNEQFF.

The V gene is TRBV29-1, the J gene TRBJ1-1; TRBD1 matches at 8 bases. Germline values: CDR1 SQVTM, CDR2 ANQGSEA. There are 13 residues in the CDR3. V gave up 7 bases and J gave up 1 base; unmatched junction bases: 5. CDR3 nucleotides: TGCAGCGGTACCGGACAGGGGAACACTGAAGCTTTCTTT. Translation: CSGTGQGNTEAFF.

This clonotype has just a few counts. The J gene is TRBJ2-5, the V gene TRBV12-5, with TRBD1 matching 8 bases. CDR1 is LGHNT, CDR2 FRNRAP, per germline. The CDR3 runs 15 residues. Trimming at V came to 5 bases and at J to 1 base, leaving 6 bases not matched to a gene. The CDR3 spells CASGPGQAPQETQYF. In DNA, the CDR3 is TGTGCTAGTGGTCCGGGACAGGCCCCCCAAGAGACCCAGTACTTC.

This chain connects TRBV6-2 or TRBV6-3 to TRBJ1-1; no firm D call. CDR1 is MNHEY and CDR2 is SVGEGT in the germline V gene. The CDR3 is made up of 12 amino acids. Trimming took off 0 bases at V and 7 bases at J, with 6 bases between the two ends. In DNA, the CDR3 is TGTGCCAGCAGTTACTCAGGGAATGAAGCTTTCTTT. Translating it yields CASSYSGNEAFF.